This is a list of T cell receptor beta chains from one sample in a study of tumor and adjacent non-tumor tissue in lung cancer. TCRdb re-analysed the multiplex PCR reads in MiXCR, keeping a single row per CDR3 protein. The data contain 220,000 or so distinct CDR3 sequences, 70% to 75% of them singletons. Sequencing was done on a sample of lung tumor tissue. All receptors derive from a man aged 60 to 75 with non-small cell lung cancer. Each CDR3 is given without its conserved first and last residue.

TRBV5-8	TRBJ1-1	ASSLSVGQYVF
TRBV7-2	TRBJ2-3	ASSSGQAGFADTQY
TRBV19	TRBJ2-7	ASSRVDTYYEQY
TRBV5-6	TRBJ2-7	ASSLVDLLTGEQY
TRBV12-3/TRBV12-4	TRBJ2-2	ANSPRLGSVITGELF
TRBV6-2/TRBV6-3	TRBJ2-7	VSSYGTSVSYEQY
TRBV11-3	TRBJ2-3	ASSRGRVGTGTQY
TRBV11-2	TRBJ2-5	ARSRGTGDTQY
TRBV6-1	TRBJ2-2	VSSNGQGNTGELF
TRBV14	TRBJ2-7	ASSQGVPVLAVIYEQY
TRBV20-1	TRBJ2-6	SAIPTLSSGANVLT
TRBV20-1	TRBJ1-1	SASGYENTEAF
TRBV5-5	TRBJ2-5	ASNFIGGSAETQY
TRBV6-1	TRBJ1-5	ASMETGGSNQPQH
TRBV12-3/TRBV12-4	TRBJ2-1	ASSAGSVGRYNEQF
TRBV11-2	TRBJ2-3	ASSLVGGRGGNQTDTHY
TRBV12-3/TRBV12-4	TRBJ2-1	ASTWEGEQF
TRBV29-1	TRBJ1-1	SVMPNTEAF
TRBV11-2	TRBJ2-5	VSGKGSGETQY